These T cell receptor beta chains were read from a single sample in a study of T cell responses to AZD1222 COVID-19 vaccine. Clones were read by immunoSEQ multiplex PCR, and TCRdb kept only the in-frame ones, dropping some. The sample contains more than 85,000 clones, 91% of which appear only once. Sequencing was performed on peripheral blood, taken on day 0 of AZD1222 vaccination. All receptors come from an adult in good health. Both conserved end residues are part of each CDR3. A D gene is named only where the DNA matches it firmly. Clone size is not always given. Where it is, it says once, few, many or a class for expanded clones.

TRBV6-2/TRBV6-3	TRBD2	TRBJ2-1	NA	CASSPTSGGADEQFF	TGTGCCAGCAGCCCGACTAGCGGGGGGGCCGATGAGCAGTTCTTC
TRBV7-2	NA	TRBJ2-1	NA	CASSLFGSGNYNEQFF	TGTGCCAGCAGCTTATTTGGGTCAGGGAACTACAATGAGCAGTTCTTC
TRBV3-1/TRBV3-2	TRBD2	TRBJ2-5	NA	CASSQGSGRRFETQYF	TGTGCCAGCAGCCAAGGTAGCGGGAGGCGTTTTGAGACCCAGTACTTC
TRBV6-1	NA	TRBJ2-5	NA	CASSEAGGWETQYF	TGTGCCAGCAGTGAAGCGGGGGGTTGGGAGACCCAGTACTTC
TRBV28	NA	TRBJ2-7	NA	CASQEGVLYEQYF	TGTGCCAGTCAGGAGGGGGTCCTCTACGAGCAGTACTTC
TRBV19	TRBD2	TRBJ2-1	NA	CASRIQTSGLNEQFF	TGTGCCAGTAGGATACAGACTAGCGGGCTGAATGAGCAGTTCTTC
TRBV6-5	NA	TRBJ2-5	NA	CASSFTSAQETQYF	TGTGCCAGCAGTTTTACTAGTGCCCAAGAGACCCAGTACTTC
TRBV2	NA	TRBJ1-2	NA	CASSKEIGYTF	TGTGCCAGCAGTAAGGAGATTGGCTACACCTTC
TRBV4-3	NA	TRBJ1-1	NA	CASSQDRATNTEAFF	TGCGCCAGCAGCCAAGACAGGGCAACGAACACTGAAGCTTTCTTT
TRBV5-1	NA	TRBJ1-1	NA	CASSLEDGYTEAFF	TGCGCCAGCAGCTTGGAGGACGGCTACACTGAAGCTTTCTTT
TRBV5-1	NA	TRBJ2-3	NA	CASSPPGVLTDTQYF	TGCGCCAGCAGCCCACCTGGGGTGTTAACAGATACGCAGTATTTT
TRBV27	NA	TRBJ1-1	NA	CASSFRALGEDTEAFF	TGTGCCAGCAGTTTTAGGGCCCTAGGAGAGGACACTGAAGCTTTCTTT
TRBV9	TRBD2	TRBJ2-1	NA	CASSGSGNEQFF	TGTGCCAGCAGCGGTAGCGGGAATGAGCAGTTCTTC
TRBV7-8	NA	TRBJ2-4	NA	CASRGDGVLAKNIQYF	TGTGCCAGCAGGGGGGACGGGGTGCTAGCCAAAAACATTCAGTACTTC
TRBV5-4	NA	TRBJ1-2	NA	CASSRPGTARGYTF	TGTGCCAGCAGCCGACCCGGGACGGCTAGGGGCTACACCTTC
TRBV6-5	NA	TRBJ2-3	few	CASGLYGGSADTQYF	TGTGCCAGCGGCCTTTACGGAGGGAGCGCAGATACGCAGTATTTT
TRBV19	NA	TRBJ1-4	NA	CASSPGLSPEKLFF	TGTGCCAGTAGTCCAGGACTTTCACCAGAAAAACTGTTTTTT
TRBV10-3	TRBD2	TRBJ2-1	NA	CAISENQGGGASDEQFF	TGTGCCATCAGTGAGAATCAGGGCGGGGGGGCCAGCGATGAGCAGTTCTTC
TRBV7-2	NA	TRBJ2-1	once	CASSLVGGPNEQFF	TGTGCCAGCAGCTTAGTAGGGGGGCCCAATGAGCAGTTCTTC
TRBV7-8	NA	TRBJ1-4	NA	CASSFEGVATNEKLFF	TGTGCCAGCAGCTTTGAAGGGGTTGCAACTAATGAAAAACTGTTTTTT
TRBV21-1	NA	TRBJ2-1	few	CASSKVRTSGRIHNEQFF	TGTGCCAGCAGCAAAGTTAGGACTAGCGGGAGGATACACAATGAGCAGTTCTTC
TRBV30	TRBD2	TRBJ2-5	NA	CAWSVTSGRETQYF	TGTGCCTGGAGTGTAACTAGCGGGAGAGAGACCCAGTACTTC
TRBV28	NA	TRBJ2-7	NA	CASRGGSSYEQYF	TGTGCCAGCAGAGGGGGATCCTCCTACGAGCAGTACTTC
TRBV28	TRBD1	TRBJ1-6	NA	CASDRDSYNSPLHF	TGTGCCAGCGACAGGGATTCGTATAATTCACCCCTCCACTTT
TRBV28	TRBD1	TRBJ1-3	NA	CASSPGQENTIYF	TGTGCCAGCAGCCCGGGACAGGAAAACACCATATATTTT
TRBV9	NA	TRBJ2-6	NA	CASSVGGSGANVLTF	TGTGCCAGCAGCGTAGGTGGGTCTGGGGCCAACGTCCTGACTTTC
TRBV5-5	NA	TRBJ1-5	NA	CASSLQGYSNQPQHF	TGTGCCAGCAGCTTACAGGGTTATAGCAATCAGCCCCAGCATTTT
TRBV11-2	NA	TRBJ2-1	NA	CASSLATGTMYNEQFF	TGTGCCAGCAGCTTAGCTACAGGGACGATGTACAATGAGCAGTTCTTC
TRBV4-3	TRBD1	TRBJ1-2	NA	CASSQDWGQLNYGYTF	TGCGCCAGCAGCCAAGATTGGGGACAGCTTAACTATGGCTACACCTTC
TRBV28	NA	TRBJ1-5	once	CASRGREYSNQPQHF	TGTGCCAGCAGAGGTAGGGAGTATAGCAATCAGCCCCAGCATTTT
TRBV6-5	NA	TRBJ1-4	NA	CATRKGPDEKLFF	TGTGCCACCCGGAAAGGGCCCGATGAAAAACTGTTTTTT
TRBV5-5	NA	TRBJ1-5	NA	CASSLGIPSSNQPQHF	TGTGCCAGCAGCTTGGGGATCCCGTCTAGCAATCAGCCCCAGCATTTT
TRBV6-1	NA	TRBJ1-2	NA	CASSEETANYGYTF	TGTGCCAGCAGTGAAGAGACGGCCAACTATGGCTACACCTTC
TRBV12-3/TRBV12-4	NA	TRBJ2-1	NA	CASRPAEQGEQFF	TGTGCCAGCAGGCCCGCGGAACAAGGGGAGCAGTTCTTC
TRBV10-3	NA	TRBJ1-1	NA	CAISESNRGRNTEAFF	TGTGCCATCAGTGAGTCCAACCGGGGGAGGAACACTGAAGCTTTCTTT
TRBV19	TRBD1	TRBJ2-7	NA	CASSIRRGRPLEQYF	TGTGCCAGTAGTATACGCAGGGGGCGACCACTCGAGCAGTACTTC
TRBV5-1	NA	TRBJ1-6	NA	CASSLGGTPNSPLHF	TGCGCCAGCAGCTTGGGCGGGACTCCCAATTCACCCCTCCACTTT
TRBV5-1	NA	TRBJ1-1	NA	CASSLGVTGGTEAFF	TGCGCCAGCAGCTTGGGTGTAACAGGAGGGACTGAAGCTTTCTTT
TRBV6-2/TRBV6-3	TRBD1	TRBJ2-7	NA	CASSLGQVFYEQYF	TGTGCCAGCAGTCTCGGACAGGTTTTCTACGAGCAGTACTTC
TRBV6-1	NA	TRBJ2-5	once	CASSDRTTQETQYF	TGTGCCAGCAGTGACAGGACTACACAAGAGACCCAGTACTTC
TRBV11-3	TRBD1	TRBJ1-6	NA	CASSVTGDGNSPLHF	TGTGCCAGCAGCGTGACAGGGGACGGAAATTCACCCCTCCACTTT
TRBV4-3	NA	TRBJ2-1	NA	CASSQDGGNREQFF	TGCGCCAGCAGCCAAGATGGAGGGAACAGGGAGCAGTTCTTC
TRBV7-2	TRBD2	TRBJ2-3	once	CASSLGVSGGYLDTQYF	TGTGCCAGCAGCTTAGGGGTTAGCGGGGGGTACCTCGATACGCAGTATTTT
TRBV6-4	NA	TRBJ1-2	NA	CASSPQRGGTGYTF	TGTGCCAGCAGCCCCCAAAGGGGGGGCACTGGCTACACCTTC
TRBV7-2	NA	TRBJ1-3	NA	CASSSPASGNTIYF	TGTGCCAGCAGCTCTCCAGCCTCTGGAAACACCATATATTTT
TRBV7-3	TRBD1	TRBJ1-1	NA	CASSLQTGGNTEAFF	TGTGCCAGCAGCCTCCAGACAGGGGGGAACACTGAAGCTTTCTTT